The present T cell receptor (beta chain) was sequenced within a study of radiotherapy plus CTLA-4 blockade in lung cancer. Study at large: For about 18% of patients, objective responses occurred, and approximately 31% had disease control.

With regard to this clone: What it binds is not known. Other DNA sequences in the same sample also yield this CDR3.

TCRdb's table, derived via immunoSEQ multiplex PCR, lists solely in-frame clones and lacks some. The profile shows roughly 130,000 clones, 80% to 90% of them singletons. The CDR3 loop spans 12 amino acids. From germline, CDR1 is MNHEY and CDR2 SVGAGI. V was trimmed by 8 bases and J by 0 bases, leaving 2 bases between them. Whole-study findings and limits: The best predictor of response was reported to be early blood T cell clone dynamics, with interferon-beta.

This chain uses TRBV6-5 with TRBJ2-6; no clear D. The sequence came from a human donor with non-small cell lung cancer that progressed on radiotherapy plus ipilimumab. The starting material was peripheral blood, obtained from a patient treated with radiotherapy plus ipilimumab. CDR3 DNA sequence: TGTGCCAGCGGCTCTGGGGCCAACGTCCTGACTTTC. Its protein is CASGSGANVLTF.